This TCR beta chain was identified during a study of PD-1 blockade in classical Hodgkin lymphoma. TCRdb's table, derived via immunoSEQ multiplex PCR, lists solely in-frame clones and lacks some. In the table there are about 92,000 clones, about 83% of which are singletons. The time point is: cycle 4 day 1 (C4D1), after 5 to 7 weeks of nivolumab. All trial patients relapsed after autologous stem cell transplantation. Concerning this clone: The antigen is not known.

Overall study findings and caveats: At baseline, newly diagnosed patients reportedly showed less TCR diversity than healthy donors.

Per germline, CDR1 SGHAT and CDR2 FQDESV (reference sequence). The CDR3 loop spans 15 amino acids. V gave up 5 bases and J gave up 8 bases, with 21 bases separating them. This clonotype was sampled from a human donor with classical Hodgkin lymphoma. The sample consisted of peripheral blood mononuclear cells (PBMCs), taken before the fourth cycle of nivolumab. This sequence joins TRBV11-1 and TRBJ1-1, with D unclear. Written as DNA, the CDR3 is TGTGCCAGCAGCCTCAATCCCATCCAAGGCGCCGAAGCTTTCTTT. Its translation: CASSLNPIQGAEAFF.